One sample yielded the 13 T cell receptor beta chains listed below, sequenced in a study of cytomegalovirus exposure and HLA in healthy donors. Primers for the PCR totalled 60 Vbeta and 13 Jbeta. Profiled with immunoSEQ multiplex PCR; TCRdb holds only in-frame clones, not every one. The repertoire consists of some 160,000 clones, with 70% to 80% occurring once and the leading ten covering approximately 2.5%. The sequenced material came from PBMCs. Receptors originate from a man aged 55 to 70 in good health and CMV-seronegative.

The chain uses TRBV5-1 and TRBJ1-1; TRBD1 matches at 10 bases. Unmatched junction bases numbered 13, after V lost 3 bases and J lost 5 bases. The CDR3 covers 17 residues. CDR1 is SGHRS, CDR2 YFSETQ, per germline. The CDR3 here is CASSSVPGTGEGTEAFF. CDR3 coding DNA: TGCGCCAGCAGCTCCGTCCCCGGGACAGGGGAGGGAACTGAAGCTTTCTTT. The whole variable domain, remainder taken from reference TRBV5-1 and TRBJ1-1, is KAGVTQTPRYLIKTRGQQVTLSCSPISGHRSVSWYQQTPGQGLQFLFEYFSETQRNKGNFPGRFSGRQFSNSRSEMNVSTLELGDSALYLCASSSVPGTGEGTEAFFGQGTRLTVV.

V gene TRBV7-3 combines with J gene TRBJ2-1, with D unclear. V shed 1 base and J shed 1 base, with 8 bases lying between them. This CDR3 has 15 amino acids. Germline CDR1 SGHTA, CDR2 FQGTGA. As DNA, the CDR3 is TGTGCCAGCAGCTTAATTGCTAATTCCTACAATGAGCAGTTCTTC. Translating gives CASSLIANSYNEQFF.

The CDR3 DNA reads as TGTGCCAGCAGCTTAGGGAGGGGTGCCGGGGAGCTGTTTTTT. Translating gives CASSLGRGAGELFF. The gene calls are TRBV7-3 and TRBJ2-2; TRBD2 matches at 7 bases. Per the germline V gene, CDR1 is SGHTA and CDR2 is FQGTGA. The V and J ends lost 2 bases and 6 bases, in that order; junction bases with no gene match: 3. The CDR3 loop spans 14 amino acids.

This chain joins TRBV19 and TRBJ1-2; TRBD1 aligns across 7 bases. The germline gives CDR1 LNHDA, CDR2 SQIVND (reference sequence). This CDR3 spans 13 amino acids. V lost 10 bases and J lost 2; bases outside the gene matches: 7. CDR3 nucleotide sequence: TGTGCCATTGCCGACAGGGACAACTATGGCTACACCTTC. Translating it yields CAIADRDNYGYTF. The entire variable domain, with the rest obtained from reference TRBV19 and TRBJ1-2, is as follows: DGGITQSPKYLFRKEGQNVTLSCEQNLNHDAMYWYRQDPGQGLRLIYYSQIVNDFQKGDIAEGYSVSREKKESFPLTVTSAQKNPTAFYLCAIADRDNYGYTFGSGTRLTVV.

Ten or more counts support this clone. V and J are TRBV6-6 and TRBJ1-2; possibly TRBD1 for D (6 bases). CDR3 length: 14 amino acids. Germline-derived CDR1 and CDR2 are MNHNY and SVGAGI (reference sequence). The germline V and J ends were trimmed by 0 bases and 8 bases, with 13 bases remaining between them. The CDR3 loop reads CASSYSIRGKGYTF. Written as DNA, the CDR3 is TGTGCCAGCAGTTACTCGATTAGGGGGAAAGGCTACACCTTC.

The chain recombines TRBV10-1 with TRBJ2-2, with D tentatively TRBD1 (6 bases). Germline V gives CDR1 WNHNN, CDR2 SYGVQD (reference sequence). V lost 6 bases to trimming and J lost 3 bases, with 11 bases between them. CDR3 size: 14 residues. CDR3 in DNA: TGCGCCAGCAGACCAGGGGCAGACACCGGGGAGCTGTTTTTT. Encoded protein: CASRPGADTGELFF.

The chain carries TRBV4-3 and TRBJ2-2; D call uncertain. Germline CDR1 reads LGHNA; CDR2 reads YSLEER. V lost 4 bases, J lost 3 bases, and 12 bases lay in between. This CDR3 contains 15 residues. CDR3: CASSPGQTHTGELFF. The CDR3 coding sequence is TGCGCCAGCAGCCCAGGCCAGACCCACACCGGGGAGCTGTTTTTT.

This clone was observed a handful of times. J is TRBJ2-5 and V is TRBV21-1; TRBD2 is taken as the D call from the table, unchecked against the DNA. TRBV21-1 is listed as a pseudogene. The CDR3 covers 22 residues. CDR3 sequence: CASGKRTLRPVIAGGRQETQYF. CDR3 DNA sequence: TGTGCCAGCGGAAAACGGACTTTAAGACCCGTCATAGCGGGGGGACGCCAAGAGACCCAGTACTTC.

The V gene is TRBV11-1, the J gene TRBJ2-7, with TRBD1 as a possible D gene (5 bases). The V gene's germline CDR1 is SGHAT and CDR2 FQDESV (reference sequence). The CDR3 totals 15 residues. Trimming cost V 1 base and J 2 bases, with 12 bases left between them. CDR3 DNA: TGTGCCAGCAGCTTAGGCCCAGGGATTACCTACGAGCAGTACTTC. The encoded protein is CASSLGPGITYEQYF. Variable domain in full (rest from reference TRBV11-1 and TRBJ2-7): EAEVAQSPRYKITEKSQAVAFWCDPISGHATLYWYRQILGQGPELLVQFQDESVVDDSQLPKDRFSAERLKGVDSTLKIQPAELGDSAMYLCASSLGPGITYEQYFGPGTRLTVT.

The genes are TRBV19 and TRBJ1-1; a weak D match, TRBD1 (6 bases). Looked up from germline, CDR1 is LNHDA and CDR2 is SQIVND (reference sequence). The length of the CDR3 is 15 residues. The V end was cut by 4 bases, the J end by 1 base, with 13 bases between. CDR3 in DNA: TGTGCCAGTAGTACCGTACAGGGTACGAACACTGAAGCTTTCTTT. Translated, it gives CASSTVQGTNTEAFF.

The rearrangement uses TRBV9 and TRBJ1-2; 10 bases fit TRBD1. There are 18 residues in the CDR3. V dropped 0 bases and J dropped 5; count of bases not matched to a gene: 13. Germline loops: CDR1 SGDLS, CDR2 YYNGEE. CDR3 DNA sequence: TGTGCCAGCAGCGTAGCGGGACAGGGGATCCTGCTGGGTTATGGCTACACCTTC. It specifies CASSVAGQGILLGYGYTF.

V is TRBV6-5 and J is TRBJ2-1; 12 bases fit TRBD1. This CDR3 is 16 amino acids long. Trimming cost V 2 bases and J 10 bases; bases outside gene matches: 9. The germline V gene encodes CDR1 MNHEY and CDR2 SVGAGI. The CDR3 protein is CASSYVWGQGAREQFF. CDR3 bases: TGTGCCAGCAGTTACGTTTGGGGACAGGGGGCAAGGGAGCAGTTCTTC.

This clone turned up a few times. The chain couples TRBV14 to TRBJ1-2; 9 positions match TRBD1. Germline V gene data show CDR1 as SGHDN and CDR2 as FVKESK. The V and J ends lost 4 bases and 4 bases, in that order; junction bases with no gene match: 10. The CDR3 loop spans 16 amino acids. CDR3 protein: CASSRDNRGLGYGYTF. Here the CDR3 DNA reads TGTGCCAGCAGCCGCGACAACAGGGGGCTTGGCTATGGCTACACCTTC.